This T cell receptor (beta chain) emerged from a study of CD8+ T cells in alopecia areata. Germline V lookup: CDR1 MGHRA, CDR2 YSYEKL. The CDR3 loop spans 12 amino acids. V trimming: 11 bases; J trimming: 4 bases; junction bases outside the gene matches: 5. Collected material from alopecia areata patients comprised lesional scalp punch biopsies and peripheral blood. TCR sequencing used cDNA made by reverse transcription of extracted RNA. Profiled with immunoSEQ multiplex PCR; TCRdb holds only in-frame clones, not every one. The sample includes about 100,000 clones, 58% of them seen just once. The TCR sequence derives from a human donor with alopecia areata. Material for sequencing was NKG2D-low CD8+ T cells sorted from blood. The chain is built from TRBV4-1 and TRBJ2-1; 7 bases are shared with TRBD1. The DNA of the CDR3 is TGCGCCGTCCGGGACAGATACAATGAGCAGTTCTTC. It translates to CAVRDRYNEQFF.